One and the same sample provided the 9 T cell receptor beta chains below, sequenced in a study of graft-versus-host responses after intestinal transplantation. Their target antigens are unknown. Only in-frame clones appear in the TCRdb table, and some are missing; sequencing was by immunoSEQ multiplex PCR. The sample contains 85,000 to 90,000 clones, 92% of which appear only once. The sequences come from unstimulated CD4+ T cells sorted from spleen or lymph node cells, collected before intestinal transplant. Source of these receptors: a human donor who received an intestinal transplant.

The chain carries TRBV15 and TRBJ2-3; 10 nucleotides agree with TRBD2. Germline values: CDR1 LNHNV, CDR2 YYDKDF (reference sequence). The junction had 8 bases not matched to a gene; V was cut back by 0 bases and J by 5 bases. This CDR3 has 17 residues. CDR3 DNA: TGTGCCACCAGCAGAGACCTCCTAGCGGGAGCAGTAGATACGCAGTATTTT. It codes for CATSRDLLAGAVDTQYF.

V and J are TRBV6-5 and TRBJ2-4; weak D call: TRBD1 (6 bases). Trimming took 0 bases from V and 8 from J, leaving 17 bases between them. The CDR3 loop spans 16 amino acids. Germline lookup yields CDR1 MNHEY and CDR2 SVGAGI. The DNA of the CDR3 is TGTGCCAGCAGTTACTCGAGAGGCAGGGGAAGGGACATTCAGTACTTC. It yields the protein CASSYSRGRGRDIQYF.

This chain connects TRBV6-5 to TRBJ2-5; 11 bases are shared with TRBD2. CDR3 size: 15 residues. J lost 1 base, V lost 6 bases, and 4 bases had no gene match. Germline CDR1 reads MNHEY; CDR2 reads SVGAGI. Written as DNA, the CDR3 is TGTGCCAGCAGCAGGGGGACTAGCGGCCAAGAGACCCAGTACTTC. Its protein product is CASSRGTSGQETQYF.

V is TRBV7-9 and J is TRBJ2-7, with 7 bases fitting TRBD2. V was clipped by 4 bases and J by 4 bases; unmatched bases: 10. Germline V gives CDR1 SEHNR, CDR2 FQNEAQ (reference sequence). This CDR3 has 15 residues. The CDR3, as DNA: TGTGCCAGCAGCTCCCCGGGGAGCGGGAAATACGAGCAGTACTTC. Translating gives CASSSPGSGKYEQYF.

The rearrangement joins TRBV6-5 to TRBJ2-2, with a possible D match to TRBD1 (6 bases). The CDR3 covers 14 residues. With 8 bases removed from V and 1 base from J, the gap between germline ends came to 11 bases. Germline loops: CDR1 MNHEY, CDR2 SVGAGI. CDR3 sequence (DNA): TGTGCCAGCGGCATGACAGGGAACACCGGGGAGCTGTTTTTT. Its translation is CASGMTGNTGELFF.

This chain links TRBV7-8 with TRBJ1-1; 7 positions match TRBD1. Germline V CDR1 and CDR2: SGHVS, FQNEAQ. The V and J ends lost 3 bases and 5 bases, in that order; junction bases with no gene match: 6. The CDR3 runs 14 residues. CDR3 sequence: CASSLTGKGTEAFF. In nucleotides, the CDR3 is TGTGCCAGCAGCTTGACAGGGAAGGGAACTGAAGCTTTCTTT.

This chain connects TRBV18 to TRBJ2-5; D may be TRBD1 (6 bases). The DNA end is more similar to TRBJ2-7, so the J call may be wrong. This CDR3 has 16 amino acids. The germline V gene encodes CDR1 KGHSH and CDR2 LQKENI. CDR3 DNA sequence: TGTGCCAGCTCACCACTTACAGGGTGGAGTCCCTACGAGCAGTACTTC. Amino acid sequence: CASSPLTGWSPYEQYF.

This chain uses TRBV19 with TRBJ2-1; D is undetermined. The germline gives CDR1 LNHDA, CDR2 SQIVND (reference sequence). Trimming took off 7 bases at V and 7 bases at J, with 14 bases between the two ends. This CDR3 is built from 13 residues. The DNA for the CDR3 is TGTGCCAGTACCGAGACGCCGTTGAATGAGCAGTTCTTC. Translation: CASTETPLNEQFF.

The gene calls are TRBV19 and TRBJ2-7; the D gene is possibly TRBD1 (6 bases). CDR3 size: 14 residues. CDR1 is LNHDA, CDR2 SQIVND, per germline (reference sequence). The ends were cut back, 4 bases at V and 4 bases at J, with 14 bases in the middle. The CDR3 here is CASSTLDRSYEQYF. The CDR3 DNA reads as TGTGCCAGTAGTACCCTGGACAGATCATACGAGCAGTACTTC.